The 8 T cell receptor beta chains below all came from one sample that was sequenced in a study of shared clonotypes between healthy human individuals. The method was immunoSEQ multiplex PCR; TCRdb's version includes in-frame clones alone and lacks a portion of them. Here the sample spans some 550,000 clones, around 97% being singletons. What was sequenced was naive CD4+ T cells sorted from blood. Indicated subset: CD45RA+ positively selected. The receptors were gathered from a woman in her twenties or thirties in good health.

The rearrangement links TRBV28 to TRBJ2-7, with a possible D match to TRBD1 (5 bases). Germline lookup yields CDR1 MDHEN and CDR2 SYDVKM. V was clipped by 1 base and J by 0 bases, with 13 bases between them. This CDR3 contains 16 residues. CDR3 residues: CASSLLGQAASYEQYF. The CDR3 bases are TGTGCCAGCAGTTTATTGGGGCAGGCGGCCTCCTACGAGCAGTACTTC.

The chain combines TRBV5-1 with TRBJ1-4; TRBD1 agrees at 8 bases. The V gene end was trimmed by 2 bases and the J gene end by 8 bases; junction bases not matched to a gene: 8. Germline CDR1 SGHRS, CDR2 YFSETQ. The CDR3 extends over 15 amino acids. The DNA for the CDR3 is TGCGCCAGCAGCTTAGATCAGGGGGCTGGGGAAAAACTGTTTTTT. This sequence encodes CASSLDQGAGEKLFF.

The chain is built from TRBV5-1 and TRBJ2-7, with TRBD1 matching 10 bases. V lost 4 bases to trimming and J lost 3 bases; unmatched junction nucleotides: 4. Germline V gene sequence: CDR1 SGHRS, CDR2 YFSETQ. The CDR3 is made up of 14 amino acids. In nucleotides, the CDR3 is TGCGCCAGCAGCGGGGGACAGGGGTACTACGAGCAGTACTTC. This gives the protein CASSGGQGYYEQYF.

The chain is built from TRBV5-1 and TRBJ2-7; D is perhaps TRBD2 (6 bases). The CDR3 has 15 residues. The germline V gene has CDR1 SGHRS and CDR2 YFSETQ. V was pared by 4 bases and J by 2 bases, with 16 bases between. The CDR3 sequence is CASSPGGLIPYEQYF. CDR3 DNA sequence: TGCGCCAGCAGCCCCGGGGGACTGATTCCCTACGAGCAGTACTTC.

The chain combines TRBV4-1 with TRBJ1-1, with 7 nucleotides matching TRBD1. Germline V CDR1 and CDR2: MGHRA, YSYEKL. The CDR3 runs to 17 residues. V lost 3 bases, J lost 0 bases, and 10 bases stayed unmatched. Here the CDR3 reads CASSQLGQKNMNTEAFF. The CDR3 DNA follows: TGCGCCAGCAGCCAGCTGGGACAGAAAAATATGAACACTGAAGCTTTCTTT.

The V gene is TRBV4-1, the J gene TRBJ2-7, with D tentatively TRBD1 or TRBD2 (5 bases each). This CDR3 has 14 residues. Deletions cut 3 bases from V and 4 bases from J, with 13 bases between. CDR1 and CDR2 (germline): MGHRA, YSYEKL. The CDR3 sequence: CASSQPGRHYEQYF. The CDR3 DNA follows: TGCGCCAGCAGCCAGCCGGGACGGCATTACGAGCAGTACTTC.

V is TRBV27 and J is TRBJ2-3; D is unclear. CDR1 and CDR2 (germline): MNHEY, SMNVEV (reference sequence). This CDR3 region has 13 residues. Trimming took 3 bases from V and 1 from J, leaving 5 bases between them. CDR3 protein: CASSLEGTDTQYF. CDR3 DNA sequence: TGTGCCAGCAGTTTGGAAGGCACAGATACGCAGTATTTT.

This clone came up once. The chain employs TRBV10-3 and TRBJ1-5, with D maybe TRBD1 (5 bases). The length of the CDR3 is 12 residues. The germline V and J ends were trimmed by 3 bases and 7 bases, with 7 bases remaining between them. The V gene's germline CDR1 is ENHRY and CDR2 SYGVKD. CDR3: CAISDRGQPQHF. The CDR3 DNA sequence: TGTGCCATCAGTGATCGGGGGCAGCCCCAGCATTTT.